Below, one T cell receptor (beta chain) is given with its context. The record originates from a study of beta chain features in type 1 diabetes. Study details: No age, gender or cell yield differences were seen between patients and healthy donors.

TCRB transcripts that were expressed got sequenced, as all of the isolated RNA had been reverse transcribed. Assay used: immunoSEQ multiplex PCR; TCRdb lists only in-frame clones, some missing. The sample comprises 310,000 or so clones, 8% of which are singletons, and 0.44% rests with the top ten. V shed 3 bases and J shed 4 bases, with 6 bases lying between them. The CDR3 loop spans 12 amino acids. CDR1 LGHNA and CDR2 YSLEER come from the germline V gene. Sequencing was done on a sample of central memory CD4+ T cells from blood. The rearrangement uses TRBV4-3 and TRBJ2-5; D unclear. This TCR was recovered from a woman under 30 in good health. This CDR3 reads CASSQNRETQYF. CDR3 DNA sequence: TGCGCCAGCAGCCAGAACCGAGAGACCCAGTACTTC.